This T cell receptor beta chain is drawn from a study of blood T cell repertoires in COVID-19. Whole-study context: Specimens from acute and convalescent COVID-19 originated in the United States, Italy and Spain.

Libraries were prepared by immunoSEQ multiplex PCR; TCRdb keeps only in-frame clonotypes and omits some of them. Found here are a few hundred thousand clones, more than 80% of them singletons; the top ten hold about 6.8%. Seattle's enrolled individuals joined amid active infection and were then monitored longitudinally. The origin of this receptor is a woman in her twenties or thirties with COVID-19, enrolled during active disease. Source material: peripheral blood.

The DNA for the CDR3 is TGTGCCAGCAGCTTAAAATTGACGGCGATCACTAGCGGGAGAACCTCCCTTTCCTACGAGCAGTACTTC. As protein: CASSLKLTAITSGRTSLSYEQYF. The chain has TRBV7-3 and TRBJ2-7; 11 nucleotides align to TRBD2. Per the germline V gene, CDR1 is SGHTA and CDR2 is FQGTGA. With V trimmed by 1 base and J by 1 base, 24 bases remained unmatched. The CDR3 loop spans 23 amino acids.